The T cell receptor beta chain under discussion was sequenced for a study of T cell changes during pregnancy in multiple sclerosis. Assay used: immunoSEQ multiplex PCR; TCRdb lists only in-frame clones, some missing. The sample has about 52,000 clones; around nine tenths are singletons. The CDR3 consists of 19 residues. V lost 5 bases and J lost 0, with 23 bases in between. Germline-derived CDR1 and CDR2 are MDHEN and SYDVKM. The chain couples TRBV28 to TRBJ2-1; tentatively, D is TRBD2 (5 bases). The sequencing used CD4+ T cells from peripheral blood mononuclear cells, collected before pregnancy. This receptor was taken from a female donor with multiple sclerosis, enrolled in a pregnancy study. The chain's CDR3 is CASSPPRTRTQSSYNEQFF. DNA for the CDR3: TGTGCCAGCAGTCCCCCTCGGACTCGCACTCAAAGCTCCTACAATGAGCAGTTCTTC. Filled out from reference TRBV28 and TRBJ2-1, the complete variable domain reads DVKVTQSSRYLVKRTGEKVFLECVQDMDHENMFWYRQDPGLGLRLIYFSYDVKMKEKGDIPEGYSVSREKKERFSLILESASTNQTSMYLCASSPPRTRTQSSYNEQFFGPGTRLTVL.